This T cell receptor (beta chain) was recorded in a study of T cell responses to AZD1222 COVID-19 vaccine. Study-wide results and caveats: Nearly half of spike-specific TCRs reportedly target variant regions that are unmutated in the B.1.351 and B.1.1.7 variants. At 160-218 and 743-854, vaccine-associated CD4 TCRs were dominant, and they spanned spike. The donors showed a predominance of white British ancestry and of females, with possible underestimation of clonal diversity.

The CDR3 is made up of 14 amino acids. CDR1 is SGHKS, CDR2 YYEKEE, per germline (reference sequence). V lost 2 bases and J lost 4; bases outside the gene matches: 5. Clones were sequenced by immunoSEQ multiplex PCR, and TCRdb holds only the in-frame ones, with some missing. This sample has approximately 190,000 clones, with roughly 91% found just once. Points on this clone: Its antigen remains unknown.

The receptor was isolated from an adult in good health. This material consisted of peripheral blood, taken on day 0 of AZD1222 vaccination. The rearrangement uses TRBV5-5 and TRBJ2-7, with 8 bases lining up with TRBD2. This CDR3 is CASSLVGRAYEQYF. The DNA of the CDR3 is TGTGCCAGCAGCTTAGTCGGGAGGGCATACGAGCAGTACTTC.